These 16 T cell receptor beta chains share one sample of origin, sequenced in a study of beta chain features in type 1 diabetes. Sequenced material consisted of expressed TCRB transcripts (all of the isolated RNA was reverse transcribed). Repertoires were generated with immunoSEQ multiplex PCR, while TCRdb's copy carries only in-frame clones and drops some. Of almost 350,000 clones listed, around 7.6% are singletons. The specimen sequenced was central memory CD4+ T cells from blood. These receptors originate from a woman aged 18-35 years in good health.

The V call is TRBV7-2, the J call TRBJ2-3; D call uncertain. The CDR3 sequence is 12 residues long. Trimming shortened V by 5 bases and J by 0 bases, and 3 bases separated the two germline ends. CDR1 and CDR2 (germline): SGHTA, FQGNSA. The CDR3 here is CASSESTDTQYF. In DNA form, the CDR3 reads TGTGCCAGCAGCGAGAGCACAGATACGCAGTATTTT. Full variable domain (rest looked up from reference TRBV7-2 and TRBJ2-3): GAGVSQSPSNKVTEKGKDVELRCDPISGHTALYWYRQSLGQGLEFLIYFQGNSAPDKSGLPSDRFSAERTGGSVSTLTIQRTQQEDSAVYLCASSESTDTQYFGPGTRLTVL.

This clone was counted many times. This CDR3 is CASSPLVAGRNTGELFF. CDR3 nucleotide sequence: TGTGCCAGCAGTCCCCTAGTCGCGGGGAGGAACACCGGGGAGCTGTTTTTT. This rearrangement joins TRBV28 to TRBJ2-2; D perhaps matches TRBD2 (6 bases). The CDR3 has 17 residues. Germline lookup yields CDR1 MDHEN and CDR2 SYDVKM. Between the trimmed V and J ends, which lost 5 bases and 1 base, there was a span of 17 bases.

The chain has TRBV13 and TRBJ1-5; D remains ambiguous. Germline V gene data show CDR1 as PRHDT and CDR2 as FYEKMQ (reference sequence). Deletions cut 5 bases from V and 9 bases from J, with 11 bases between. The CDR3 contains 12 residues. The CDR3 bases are TGTGCCAGCAGCCGCCCCTTGTGGCCCCAGCATTTT. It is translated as CASSRPLWPQHF.

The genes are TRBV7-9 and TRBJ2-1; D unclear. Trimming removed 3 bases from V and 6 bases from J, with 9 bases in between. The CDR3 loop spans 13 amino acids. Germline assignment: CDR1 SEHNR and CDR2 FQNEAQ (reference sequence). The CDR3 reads CASSFPRANEQFF. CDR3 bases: TGTGCCAGCAGCTTTCCTAGGGCCAATGAGCAGTTCTTC.

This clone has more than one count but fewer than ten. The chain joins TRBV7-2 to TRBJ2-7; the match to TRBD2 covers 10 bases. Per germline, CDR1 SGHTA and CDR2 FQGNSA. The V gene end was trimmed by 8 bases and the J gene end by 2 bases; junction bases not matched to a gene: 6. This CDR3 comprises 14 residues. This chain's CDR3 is CASGGLAPPYEQYF. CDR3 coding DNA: TGTGCCAGCGGGGGACTAGCGCCTCCCTACGAGCAGTACTTC.

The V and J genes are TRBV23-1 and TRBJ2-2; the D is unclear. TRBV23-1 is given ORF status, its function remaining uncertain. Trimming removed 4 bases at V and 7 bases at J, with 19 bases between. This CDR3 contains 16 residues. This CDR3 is CASSPHHVGRNGELFF. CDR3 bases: TGCGCCAGCAGTCCCCATCATGTGGGTAGAAACGGGGAGCTGTTTTTT.

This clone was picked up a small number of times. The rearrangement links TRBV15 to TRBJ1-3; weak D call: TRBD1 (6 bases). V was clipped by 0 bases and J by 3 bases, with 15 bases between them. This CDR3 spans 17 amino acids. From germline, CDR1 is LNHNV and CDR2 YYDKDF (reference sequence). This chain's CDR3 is CATSREQSGTSGNTIYF. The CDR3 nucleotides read TGTGCCACCAGCAGAGAGCAATCCGGGACAAGTGGAAACACCATATATTTT.

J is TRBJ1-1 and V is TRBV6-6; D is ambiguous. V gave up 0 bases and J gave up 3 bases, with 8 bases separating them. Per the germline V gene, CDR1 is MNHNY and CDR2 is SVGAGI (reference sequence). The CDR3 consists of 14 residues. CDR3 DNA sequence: TGTGCCAGCAGTTACTCGGGTTTGTACACTGAAGCTTTCTTT. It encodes CASSYSGLYTEAFF.

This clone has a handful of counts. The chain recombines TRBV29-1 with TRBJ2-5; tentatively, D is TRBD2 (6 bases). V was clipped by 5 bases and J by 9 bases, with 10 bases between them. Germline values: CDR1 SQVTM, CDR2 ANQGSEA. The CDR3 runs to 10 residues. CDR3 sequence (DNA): TGCAGCGTTTTTTCGGGGGCCCAGTACTTC. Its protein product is CSVFSGAQYF.

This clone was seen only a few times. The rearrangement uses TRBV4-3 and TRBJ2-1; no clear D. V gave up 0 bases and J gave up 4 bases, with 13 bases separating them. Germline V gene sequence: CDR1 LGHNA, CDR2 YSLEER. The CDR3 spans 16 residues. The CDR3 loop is CASSQDPLGAYNEQFF. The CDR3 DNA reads TGCGCCAGCAGCCAAGACCCTTTAGGAGCTTACAATGAGCAGTTCTTC.

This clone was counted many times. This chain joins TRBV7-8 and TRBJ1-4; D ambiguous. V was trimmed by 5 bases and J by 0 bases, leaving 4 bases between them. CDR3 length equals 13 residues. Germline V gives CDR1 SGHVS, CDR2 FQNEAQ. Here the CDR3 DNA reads TGTGCCAGCAGCCTTGCAACTAATGAAAAACTGTTTTTT. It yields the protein CASSLATNEKLFF.

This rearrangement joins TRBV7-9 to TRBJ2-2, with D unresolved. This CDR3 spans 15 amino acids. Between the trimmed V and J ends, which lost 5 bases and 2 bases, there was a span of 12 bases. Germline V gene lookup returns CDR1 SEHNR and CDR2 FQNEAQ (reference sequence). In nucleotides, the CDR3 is TGTGCCAGCAGCCAAGTCCAGCTTAACACCGGGGAGCTGTTTTTT. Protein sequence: CASSQVQLNTGELFF.

This chain's CDR3 is CASSSDRVYGYTF. Written as DNA, the CDR3 is TGTGCCAGCAGTTCTGACAGGGTTTATGGCTACACCTTC. The gene calls are TRBV7-2 and TRBJ1-2; 7 bases agree with TRBD1. The CDR3 loop spans 13 amino acids. Per germline, CDR1 SGHTA and CDR2 FQGNSA. The V segment lost 6 bases and the J segment 5 bases; nucleotides outside the gene matches: 6.

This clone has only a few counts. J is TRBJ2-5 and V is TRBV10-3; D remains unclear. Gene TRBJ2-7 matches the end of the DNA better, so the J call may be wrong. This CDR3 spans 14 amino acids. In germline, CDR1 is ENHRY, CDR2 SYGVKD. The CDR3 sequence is CAISESLQEGEQYF. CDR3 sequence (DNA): TGTGCCATCAGTGAGTCGCTGCAGGAAGGCGAGCAGTACTTC.

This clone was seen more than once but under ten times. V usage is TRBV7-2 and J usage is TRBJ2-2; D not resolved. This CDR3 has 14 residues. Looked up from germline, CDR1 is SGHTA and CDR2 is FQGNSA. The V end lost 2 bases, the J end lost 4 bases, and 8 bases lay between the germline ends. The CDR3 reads CASSLQVVTGELFF. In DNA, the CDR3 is TGTGCCAGCAGCTTACAGGTCGTCACCGGGGAGCTGTTTTTT.

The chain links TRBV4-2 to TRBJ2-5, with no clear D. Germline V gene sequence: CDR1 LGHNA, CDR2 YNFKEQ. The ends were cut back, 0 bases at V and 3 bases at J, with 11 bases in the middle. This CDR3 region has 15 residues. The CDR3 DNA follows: TGTGCCAGCAGCCAAGATCAGTCCAGGAAAGAGACCCAGTACTTC. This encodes CASSQDQSRKETQYF.